These T cell receptor beta chains were read from a single sample in a study of response to subunit inactivated influenza vaccine. Using its own MiXCR run on the RT-PCR reads, TCRdb lists one record per CDR3 protein. The data contain hundreds of thousands of distinct CDR3 sequences, around 14% of them singletons. Sequencing used PBMCs from blood, obtained roughly 13 days after vaccination. All receptors come from a man aged 45-65 years who received an inactivated influenza vaccine. CDR3s include the opening cysteine and the closing phenylalanine or tryptophan. A D gene is named only where the DNA matches it firmly. Expanded clones are given a class, and other clones once, few, many or no size at all.

d_call	j_call	v_call	clone_size	cdr3_aa	cdr3_nt
NA	TRBJ2-1	TRBV6-2/TRBV6-3	NA	CASTGPLLLYNEQFF	TGTGCCAGCACGGGACCCCTACTTCTTTACAATGAGCAGTTCTTC
NA	TRBJ2-3	TRBV3-1	NA	CASSPVSSRDTQYF	TGTGCCAGCAGCCCGGTATCTTCAAGAGATACGCAGTATTTT
TRBD2	TRBJ2-1	TRBV30	NA	CAWTSGSTTYNEQFF	TGTGCCTGGACTAGCGGGAGCACTACCTACAATGAGCAGTTCTTC
NA	TRBJ2-6	TRBV27	NA	CASSLRMRLADGPGANVLTF	TGTGCCAGCAGTCTCCGGATGAGGTTAGCAGATGGGCCTGGGGCCAACGTCCTGACTTTC
NA	TRBJ2-5	TRBV3-1	few	CASSQEGFQETQYF	TGTGCCAGCAGCCAAGAAGGGTTCCAAGAGACCCAGTACTTC
NA	TRBJ2-4	TRBV7-2	few	CASSSPGTKNIQYF	TGTGCCAGCAGCTCCCCCGGGACCAAAAACATTCAGTACTTC
NA	TRBJ2-3	TRBV29-1	NA	CSVRTAPSTDTQYF	TGCAGCGTCAGGACTGCACCTAGCACAGATACGCAGTATTTT
TRBD2	TRBJ2-1	TRBV5-1	many	CASSLGLAGEQFF	TGCGCCAGCAGCTTGGGACTAGCGGGAGAGCAGTTCTTC
NA	TRBJ2-7	TRBV21-1	few	CASSKETTGFGEQYF	TGTGCCAGCAGCAAGGAGACTACAGGGTTCGGCGAGCAGTACTTC
NA	TRBJ2-7	TRBV20-1	NA	CSAQGTPGGYEQYF	TGCAGTGCTCAGGGGACCCCTGGGGGGTACGAGCAGTACTTC
TRBD1	TRBJ1-2	TRBV7-9	NA	CASSSGQITYGYTF	TGTGCCAGCAGCTCGGGACAGATCACCTATGGCTACACCTTC
NA	TRBJ2-5	TRBV9	few	CASSVMWGGLETQYF	TGTGCCAGCAGCGTAATGTGGGGGGGCCTGGAGACCCAGTACTTC
NA	TRBJ2-7	TRBV5-1	many	CASSLQGSSYEQYF	TGTGCCAGCAGCCTCCAGGGTTCTTCCTACGAGCAGTACTTC
NA	TRBJ2-1	TRBV5-1	NA	CASSPRQVGYEQFF	TGCGCCAGCAGCCCCCGACAGGTGGGCTATGAGCAGTTCTTC
NA	TRBJ2-5	TRBV19	few	CASKDTGGTETQYF	TGTGCCAGTAAGGACACTGGCGGGACAGAGACCCAGTACTTC
TRBD1	TRBJ1-2	TRBV28	few	CASTFGDREGYGYTF	TGTGCCAGCACTTTCGGGGACAGGGAAGGCTATGGCTACACCTTC
NA	TRBJ2-2	TRBV7-9	NA	CAISQTGVGELFF	TGTGCCATCAGCCAAACTGGGGTCGGGGAGCTGTTTTTT
TRBD1	TRBJ2-3	TRBV20-1	few	CSVLPGQGRVTQYF	TGCAGTGTTCTACCGGGACAGGGACGGGTTACGCAGTATTTT
NA	TRBJ2-2	TRBV7-6	NA	CASSPFRDIGELFF	TGTGCCAGCAGTCCTTTCCGGGATATCGGGGAGCTGTTTTTT
TRBD2	TRBJ2-3	TRBV6-2/TRBV6-3	few	CASSYYRGADTQYF	TGTGCCAGCAGTTACTACCGGGGGGCAGATACGCAGTATTTT
NA	TRBJ2-1	TRBV5-1	NA	CASGVHYNEQFF	TGCGCCAGCGGGGTCCACTACAATGAGCAGTTCTTC
NA	TRBJ2-3	TRBV10-3	NA	CAISESTVHGTDTQYF	TGTGCCATCAGTGAGTCGACGGTCCATGGCACAGATACGCAGTATTTT
NA	TRBJ2-1	TRBV5-1	few	CASRKQVVSSYNEQFF	TGCGCCAGCAGAAAGCAAGTGGTAAGCTCCTACAATGAGCAGTTCTTC
NA	TRBJ2-1	TRBV6-2/TRBV6-3	NA	CASKSDEQFF	TGTGCCAGCAAAAGCGATGAGCAGTTCTTC
TRBD1	TRBJ1-5	TRBV7-2	NA	CASSAPPGGANQPQHF	TGTGCCAGCAGCGCCCCCCCAGGGGGAGCCAATCAGCCCCAGCATTTT
TRBD2	TRBJ2-1	TRBV5-1	NA	CASSPMGRSGRAVFYEQFF	TGCGCCAGCAGCCCGATGGGGCGTTCCGGGAGGGCCGTTTTCTATGAGCAGTTCTTC
NA	TRBJ1-3	TRBV6-1	few	CASRLTQQGLNGNTIYF	TGTGCCAGCAGACTCACTCAACAGGGTTTGAACGGAAACACCATATATTTT
TRBD1	TRBJ2-6	TRBV6-5	NA	CASSSGTGNSGANVLTF	TGTGCCAGCAGTTCCGGGACAGGGAACTCTGGGGCCAACGTCCTGACTTTC
NA	TRBJ1-6	TRBV2	few	CASSLGTSQSPLHF	TGTGCCAGCAGCCTCGGGACAAGTCAATCACCCCTCCACTTT
TRBD2	TRBJ2-1	TRBV12-3/TRBV12-4	NA	CASSPYRLAEHNEQFF	TGTGCCAGCAGCCCCTACCGACTAGCGGAACACAATGAGCAGTTCTTC
NA	TRBJ2-1	TRBV4-2	NA	CASSQGLASSNEQFF	TGTGCCAGCAGCCAAGGCCTAGCGTCTTCCAATGAGCAGTTCTTC
NA	TRBJ2-5	TRBV12-3/TRBV12-4	NA	CASSLAVLGAQYF	TGTGCCAGCAGTTTAGCCGTCCTGGGGGCCCAGTACTTC
NA	TRBJ1-1	TRBV6-2/TRBV6-3	few	CASSYTRGQLNTEAFF	TGTGCCAGCAGTTACACAAGAGGACAGCTCAACACTGAAGCTTTCTTT
TRBD2	TRBJ2-1	TRBV4-3	NA	CASSQGVAGYNEQFF	TGCGCCAGCAGCCAAGGGGTAGCGGGATACAATGAGCAGTTCTTC
TRBD2	TRBJ2-7	TRBV20-1	NA	CSAGTSGRTYEQYF	TGCAGTGCTGGGACTAGCGGGAGAACCTACGAGCAGTACTTC
NA	TRBJ2-5	TRBV7-8	few	CASTDSREETQYF	TGTGCCAGCACCGATAGTCGGGAAGAGACCCAGTACTTC
NA	TRBJ2-1	TRBV6-5	few	CASSYEAEYNEQFF	TGTGCCAGCAGTTACGAAGCTGAATACAATGAGCAGTTCTTC
TRBD1	TRBJ1-4	TRBV28	few	CASSLWGGGDGEKLFF	TGTGCCAGCAGTTTATGGGGAGGGGGCGATGGGGAAAAACTGTTTTTT